This T cell receptor beta chain emerged from a study of CD8 T cells in ankylosing spondylitis. Trimming took 0 bases from V and 10 from J, leaving 42 bases between them. The V gene's germline CDR1 is SGHAT and CDR2 FQNNGV. The CDR3 has 23 amino acids. One entry per CDR3 protein, called by TCRdb with MiXCR from the 5' RACE reads. The sample has more than 95,000 distinct CDR3 sequences, 8% to 10% seen once. Material: blood, either unsorted or a sorted T cell fraction (not recorded which). The gene calls are TRBV11-2 and TRBJ1-1; D unclear. This TCR was sampled from a male donor with ankylosing spondylitis or in good health (not recorded which). The CDR3 loop is CASSLDGLGIGPQTTRKKDRAFF. DNA of the CDR3: TGTGCCAGCAGCTTAGACGGGTTGGGGATCGGCCCACAAACGACACGGAAGAAGGACCGAGCTTTCTTT. Together with reference TRBV11-2 and TRBJ1-1, the CDR3 gives the full variable domain: EAGVAQSPRYKIIEKRQSVAFWCNPISGHATLYWYQQILGQGPKLLIQFQNNGVVDDSQLPKDRFSAERLKGVDSTLKIQPAKLEDSAVYLCASSLDGLGIGPQTTRKKDRAFFGQGTRLTVV.